The clone carrying this TCR beta chain is a singleton in its sample. This entry is derived from a study of T cell repertoires in cytomegalovirus infection. TCRdb analysed the reads with MiXCR anew, one entry per CDR3 protein. The data contain 680,000 or so distinct CDR3 sequences, about 40% of them singletons. There are 15 residues in the CDR3. The germline V gene has CDR1 DFQATT and CDR2 SNEGSKA (reference sequence). V was cut by 6 bases and J by 1 base, with 15 bases left in between. The material sequenced was PBMCs. V usage is TRBV20-1 and J usage is TRBJ1-4; the D is unclear. The receptor's source is a human donor in good health (CMV status not recorded). Some clones in this sample may be carry-over from other donors' samples. CDR3 in DNA: TGCAGTGCCCCCGCCCCGTTGGGAACTAATGAAAAACTGTTTTTT. It specifies CSAPAPLGTNEKLFF.